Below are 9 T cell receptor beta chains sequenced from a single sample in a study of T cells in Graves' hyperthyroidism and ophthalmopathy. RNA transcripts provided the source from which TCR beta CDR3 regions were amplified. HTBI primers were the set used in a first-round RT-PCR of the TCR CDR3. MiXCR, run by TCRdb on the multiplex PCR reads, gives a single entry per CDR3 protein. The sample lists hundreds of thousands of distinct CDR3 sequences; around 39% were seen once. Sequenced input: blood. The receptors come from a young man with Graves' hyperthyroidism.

In DNA, the CDR3 is TGTGCCAGCGCGGGAAGTCGGGCTAACTATGGCTACACCTTC. It specifies CASAGSRANYGYTF. This chain uses TRBV2 with TRBJ1-2; D remains unclear. Germline lookup yields CDR1 SNHLY and CDR2 FYNNEI. V lost 8 bases, J lost 0 bases, and 13 bases lay in between. This CDR3 comprises 14 residues.

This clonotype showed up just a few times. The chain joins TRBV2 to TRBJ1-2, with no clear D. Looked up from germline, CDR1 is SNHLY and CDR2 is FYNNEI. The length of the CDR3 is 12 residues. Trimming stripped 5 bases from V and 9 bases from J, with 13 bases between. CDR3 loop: CASSPFHDRYTF. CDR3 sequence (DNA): TGTGCCAGCAGTCCTTTCCACGACCGCTACACCTTC.

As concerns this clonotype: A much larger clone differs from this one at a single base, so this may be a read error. For the CDR3, the DNA is TGTGCCAGCAGCGTAGACGCAGGATCGACCTATGGCTACAGCTTC. Translated: CASSVDAGSTYGYSF. V and J are TRBV9 and TRBJ1-2; D call uncertain. From germline, CDR1 is SGDLS and CDR2 YYNGEE. The CDR3 totals 15 residues.

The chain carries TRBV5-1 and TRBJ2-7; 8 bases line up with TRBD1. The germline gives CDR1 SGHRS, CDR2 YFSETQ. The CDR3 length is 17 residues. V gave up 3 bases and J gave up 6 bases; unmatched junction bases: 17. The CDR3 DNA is TGCGCCAGCAGCTCTATCGACAGGGGAATTGAGACCTGCGAGCAGTACTTC. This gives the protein CASSSIDRGIETCEQYF.

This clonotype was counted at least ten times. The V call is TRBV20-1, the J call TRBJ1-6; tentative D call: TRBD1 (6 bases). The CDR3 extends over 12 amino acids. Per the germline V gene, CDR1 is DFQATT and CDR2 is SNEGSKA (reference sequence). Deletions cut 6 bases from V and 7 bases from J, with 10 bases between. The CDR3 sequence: CSARGGNSPLHF. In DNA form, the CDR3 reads TGCAGTGCCCGAGGGGGAAATTCACCCCTCCACTTT.

The CDR3 coding sequence is TGTGCCAGCAGTCGTTTTTCGAGCTCCTATAATTCACCCCTCCACTTT. Amino acid sequence: CASSRFSSSYNSPLHF. This chain links TRBV2 with TRBJ1-6; D remains unclear. Trimming pared 5 bases from V and 0 bases from J, leaving 11 bases between. The length of the CDR3 is 16 residues. In germline, CDR1 is SNHLY, CDR2 FYNNEI.

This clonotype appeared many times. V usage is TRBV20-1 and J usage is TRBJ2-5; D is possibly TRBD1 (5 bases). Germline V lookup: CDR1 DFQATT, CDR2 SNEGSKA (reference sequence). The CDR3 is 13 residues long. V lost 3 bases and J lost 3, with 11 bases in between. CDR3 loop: CSASLAGKETQYF. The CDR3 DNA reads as TGCAGTGCTAGTCTGGCAGGGAAAGAGACCCAGTACTTC.

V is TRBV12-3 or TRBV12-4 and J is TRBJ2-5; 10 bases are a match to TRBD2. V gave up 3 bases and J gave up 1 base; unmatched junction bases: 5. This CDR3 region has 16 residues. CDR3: CASSFVSGRAQETQYF. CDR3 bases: TGTGCCAGCAGTTTTGTCAGCGGGAGGGCCCAAGAGACCCAGTACTTC.

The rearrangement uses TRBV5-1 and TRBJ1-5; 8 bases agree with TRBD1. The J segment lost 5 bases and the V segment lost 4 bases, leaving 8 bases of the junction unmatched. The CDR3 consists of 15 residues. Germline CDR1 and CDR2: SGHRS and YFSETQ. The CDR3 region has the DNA TGCGCCAGCAGCGTCTCAACGGACAGGGATCAGCCCCAGCATTTT. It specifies CASSVSTDRDQPQHF. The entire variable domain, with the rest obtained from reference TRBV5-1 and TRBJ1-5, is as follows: KAGVTQTPRYLIKTRGQQVTLSCSPISGHRSVSWYQQTPGQGLQFLFEYFSETQRNKGNFPGRFSGRQFSNSRSEMNVSTLELGDSALYLCASSVSTDRDQPQHFGDGTRLSIL.